These T cell receptor beta chains were read from a single sample in a study of blood T cell repertoires in COVID-19. Assay: immunoSEQ multiplex PCR; the TCRdb copy retains only in-frame clones and omits some. The sample consists of around 330,000 clones, roughly 85% of them appearing once. Sequencing used PBMCs or T cells enriched from blood (not recorded which). These receptors all come from a woman in her twenties or thirties who had been exposed to COVID-19. Both conserved end residues are part of each CDR3. The D gene is left open where the match is weak. Not all rows give a size; the values are once, few, many and, for expanded clones, a class.

J gene: TRBJ1-4
D gene: -
V gene: TRBV27
clone size: -
CDR3 DNA: TGTGCCAGCAGTTTCCAGGGTGGCAAACTGTTTTTT
CDR3 protein: CASSFQGGKLFF

J gene: TRBJ2-1
D gene: TRBD1
V gene: TRBV30
clone size: once
CDR3 DNA: TGTGCCTGGAAGGGACAGCCCAATGAGCAGTTCTTC
CDR3 protein: CAWKGQPNEQFF

J gene: TRBJ2-7
D gene: TRBD2
V gene: TRBV10-3
clone size: once
CDR3 DNA: TGTGCCATCAGTGTGGGAGCGGGAGGGGGATACGAGCAGTACTTC
CDR3 protein: CAISVGAGGGYEQYF

J gene: TRBJ2-5
D gene: TRBD1
V gene: TRBV19
clone size: -
CDR3 DNA: TGTGCCAGTAGGGACAGGGGCCAAGAGACCCAGTACTTC
CDR3 protein: CASRDRGQETQYF

J gene: TRBJ2-5
D gene: TRBD1
V gene: TRBV7-9
clone size: -
CDR3 DNA: TGTGCCAGCAGCACCCGGACAGGGAAAGAGACCCAGTACTTC
CDR3 protein: CASSTRTGKETQYF

J gene: TRBJ2-7
D gene: TRBD1
V gene: TRBV27
clone size: -
CDR3 DNA: TGTGCCACCTCCGGGACAGGGATCAACGAGCAGTACTTC
CDR3 protein: CATSGTGINEQYF

J gene: TRBJ2-3
D gene: TRBD1
V gene: TRBV11-2
clone size: -
CDR3 DNA: TGTGCCAGCAGCCTCCGACAGGGGGCGGGTACGCAGTATTTT
CDR3 protein: CASSLRQGAGTQYF

J gene: TRBJ2-1
D gene: TRBD2
V gene: TRBV6-5
clone size: -
CDR3 DNA: TGTGCCAGCAGTACAAGCGGGGGGGCCTTTTATGAGCAGTTCTTC
CDR3 protein: CASSTSGGAFYEQFF

J gene: TRBJ1-1
D gene: TRBD1
V gene: TRBV11-3
clone size: -
CDR3 DNA: TGTGCCAGCAGCCCCCGACAGGGTCACTCGAACACTGAAGCTTTCTTT
CDR3 protein: CASSPRQGHSNTEAFF

J gene: TRBJ1-5
D gene: -
V gene: TRBV27
clone size: -
CDR3 DNA: TGTGCCAGCAGTCCCACAGGGAGAGGGGGTGTCCGTGGTCGCGGGTTGTACAATCAGCCCCAGCATTTT
CDR3 protein: CASSPTGRGGVRGRGLYNQPQHF

J gene: TRBJ2-5
D gene: TRBD2
V gene: TRBV5-1
clone size: -
CDR3 DNA: TGCGCCAGCAGCTTCGGGACTAGTCAAGAGACCCAGTACTTC
CDR3 protein: CASSFGTSQETQYF

J gene: TRBJ2-2
D gene: -
V gene: TRBV7-6
clone size: -
CDR3 DNA: TGTGCCAGCAGCTTAGAAACCGGGACTCCGAACACCGGGGAGCTGTTTTTT
CDR3 protein: CASSLETGTPNTGELFF

J gene: TRBJ1-1
D gene: -
V gene: TRBV7-9
clone size: -
CDR3 DNA: TGTGCCAGCAGCTTAATCGGCCGAGGGAACACTGAAGCTTTCTTT
CDR3 protein: CASSLIGRGNTEAFF

J gene: TRBJ2-5
D gene: TRBD1
V gene: TRBV3-1/TRBV3-2
clone size: -
CDR3 DNA: TGTGCCAGCAGCCAATGGGCGGACAGGGAAGAGACCCAGTACTTC
CDR3 protein: CASSQWADREETQYF

J gene: TRBJ2-7
D gene: TRBD2
V gene: TRBV3-1/TRBV3-2
clone size: -
CDR3 DNA: TGTGCCAGCAGCCTAAGGCGCGGGAGCCCCTACGAGCAGTACTTC
CDR3 protein: CASSLRRGSPYEQYF

J gene: TRBJ2-7
D gene: TRBD1
V gene: TRBV2
clone size: -
CDR3 DNA: TGTGCCAGCAGACAGGACAGGGGGCTCGCCTACGAGCAGTACTTC
CDR3 protein: CASRQDRGLAYEQYF

J gene: TRBJ2-7
D gene: -
V gene: TRBV4-3
clone size: -
CDR3 DNA: TGCGCCAGCAGCCCCTCTTATACCTACGAGCAGTACTTC
CDR3 protein: CASSPSYTYEQYF

J gene: TRBJ2-5
D gene: TRBD1
V gene: TRBV2
clone size: -
CDR3 DNA: TGTGCCAGAGGACAGGGGGCTGGGAACCAAGAGACCCAGTACTTC
CDR3 protein: CARGQGAGNQETQYF

J gene: TRBJ1-2
D gene: TRBD1
V gene: TRBV27
clone size: -
CDR3 DNA: TGTGCCAGCGCCGTAACCGGACAGGGGGCAATCGTGGGCTATGGCTACACCTTC
CDR3 protein: CASAVTGQGAIVGYGYTF

J gene: TRBJ2-5
D gene: TRBD2
V gene: TRBV18
clone size: -
CDR3 DNA: TGTGCCAGCTCACTCACAGCGGGAGTGGGAGAGACCCAGTACTTC
CDR3 protein: CASSLTAGVGETQYF

J gene: TRBJ2-1
D gene: TRBD1
V gene: TRBV6-5
clone size: -
CDR3 DNA: TGTGCCAGCAGTCGGGACAGAGACTCCTACAATGAGCAGTTCTTC
CDR3 protein: CASSRDRDSYNEQFF

J gene: TRBJ2-3
D gene: TRBD1
V gene: TRBV11-2
clone size: -
CDR3 DNA: TGTGCCAGCAGCTTTAACAGGGGGGAGGATAGCGGACTCACAGATACGCAGTATTTT
CDR3 protein: CASSFNRGEDSGLTDTQYF

J gene: TRBJ2-1
D gene: TRBD2
V gene: TRBV29-1
clone size: -
CDR3 DNA: TGCAGCGTCCTACCTGCTAGCGGGGGTCCGACCTACAATGAGCAGTTCTTC
CDR3 protein: CSVLPASGGPTYNEQFF

J gene: TRBJ1-5
D gene: -
V gene: TRBV7-3
clone size: -
CDR3 DNA: TGTGCCAGCAGCTTATTATTTGGAGCAAATCAGCCCCAGCATTTT
CDR3 protein: CASSLLFGANQPQHF

J gene: TRBJ2-7
D gene: TRBD2
V gene: TRBV6-2/TRBV6-3
clone size: -
CDR3 DNA: TGTGCCAGCAGTTGGTCCGGGACTACTTCCTACGAGCAGTACTTC
CDR3 protein: CASSWSGTTSYEQYF

J gene: TRBJ1-6
D gene: -
V gene: TRBV2
clone size: -
CDR3 DNA: TGTGCCAGCAGGGCCGGGGGAATGGCCCTCCACTTT
CDR3 protein: CASRAGGMALHF

J gene: TRBJ2-1
D gene: -
V gene: TRBV6-5
clone size: -
CDR3 DNA: TGTGCCAGCACACAGAGCCTTTACAATGAGCAGTTCTTC
CDR3 protein: CASTQSLYNEQFF

J gene: TRBJ2-1
D gene: -
V gene: TRBV5-1
clone size: -
CDR3 DNA: TGCGCCAGCAGCTTCTCGGCGACAGATTACAATGAGCAGTTCTTC
CDR3 protein: CASSFSATDYNEQFF

J gene: TRBJ1-5
D gene: TRBD1
V gene: TRBV7-4
clone size: -
CDR3 DNA: TGTGCCAGCAGCTCCCCGGACAGGACCCCGCCGTGGCCCCAGCATTTT
CDR3 protein: CASSSPDRTPPWPQHF

J gene: TRBJ1-3
D gene: -
V gene: TRBV6-2/TRBV6-3
clone size: -
CDR3 DNA: TGTGCCAGCAGTTACTCTTTGAGGGGGTCATCTGGAAACACCATATATTTT
CDR3 protein: CASSYSLRGSSGNTIYF

J gene: TRBJ2-3
D gene: -
V gene: TRBV7-3
clone size: -
CDR3 DNA: TGTGCCAGCAGCTCCGGACTAGTCAGGGGTATCGTCCCGCAGTATTTT
CDR3 protein: CASSSGLVRGIVPQYF

J gene: TRBJ2-3
D gene: TRBD1
V gene: TRBV2
clone size: once
CDR3 DNA: TGTGCCAGCAAGGACAGGGTGGTCACAGATACGCAGTATTTT
CDR3 protein: CASKDRVVTDTQYF

J gene: TRBJ1-1
D gene: TRBD1
V gene: TRBV7-3
clone size: -
CDR3 DNA: TGTGCCAGCAGCTTTGCAGGGGGCGGGAGGAACACTGAAGCTTTCTTT
CDR3 protein: CASSFAGGGRNTEAFF

J gene: TRBJ1-3
D gene: TRBD1
V gene: TRBV7-9
clone size: -
CDR3 DNA: TGTGCCAGCAGCGAAAGACAGGGGGGTTCTGGAAACACCATATATTTT
CDR3 protein: CASSERQGGSGNTIYF

J gene: TRBJ1-6
D gene: -
V gene: TRBV30
clone size: -
CDR3 DNA: TGTGCCCTGGAAGGCGGTTATAATTCACCCCTCCACTTT
CDR3 protein: CALEGGYNSPLHF

J gene: TRBJ2-1
D gene: TRBD2
V gene: TRBV2
clone size: -
CDR3 DNA: TGTGCCAGCAGTCGCTACTCCCGACTAGCGGGAGGAAGCTCCTACAATGAGCAGTTCTTC
CDR3 protein: CASSRYSRLAGGSSYNEQFF

J gene: TRBJ2-7
D gene: TRBD2
V gene: TRBV27
clone size: -
CDR3 DNA: TGTGCCAGCAGTCCCCGACTAGCGTTAATTACCTACGAGCAGTACTTC
CDR3 protein: CASSPRLALITYEQYF

J gene: TRBJ2-5
D gene: TRBD1
V gene: TRBV5-1
clone size: -
CDR3 DNA: TGCGCCAGCAGCTTGGCAGGGGGCGGCGAGACCCAGTACTTC
CDR3 protein: CASSLAGGGETQYF

J gene: TRBJ1-1
D gene: TRBD1
V gene: TRBV6-5
clone size: -
CDR3 DNA: TGTGCCAGCACCCCCATGACAGGGTTGAACACTGAAGCTTTCTTT
CDR3 protein: CASTPMTGLNTEAFF

J gene: TRBJ2-1
D gene: -
V gene: TRBV11-2
clone size: -
CDR3 DNA: TGTGCCAGCCGGCGTCCCGGGATAGTACAATATGAGCAGTTCTTC
CDR3 protein: CASRRPGIVQYEQFF

J gene: TRBJ2-3
D gene: TRBD2
V gene: TRBV5-1
clone size: -
CDR3 DNA: TGCGCCAGCAGCTTGGGCGGACTAGCGAGAACCACAGATACGCAGTATTTT
CDR3 protein: CASSLGGLARTTDTQYF